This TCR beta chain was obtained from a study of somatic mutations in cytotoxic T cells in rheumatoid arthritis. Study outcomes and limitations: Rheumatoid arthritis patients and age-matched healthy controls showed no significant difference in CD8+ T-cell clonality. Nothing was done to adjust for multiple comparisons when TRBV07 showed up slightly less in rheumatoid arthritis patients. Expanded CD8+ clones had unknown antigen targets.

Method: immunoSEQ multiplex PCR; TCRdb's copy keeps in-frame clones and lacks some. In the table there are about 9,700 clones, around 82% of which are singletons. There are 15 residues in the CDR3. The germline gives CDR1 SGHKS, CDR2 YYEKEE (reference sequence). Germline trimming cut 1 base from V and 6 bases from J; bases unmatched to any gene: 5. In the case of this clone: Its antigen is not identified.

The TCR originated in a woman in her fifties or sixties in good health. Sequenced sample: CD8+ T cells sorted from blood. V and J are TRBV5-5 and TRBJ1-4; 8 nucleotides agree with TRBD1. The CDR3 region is CASSLTTGDYEKLFF. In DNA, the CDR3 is TGTGCCAGCAGCTTGACGACAGGGGACTATGAAAAACTGTTTTTT.